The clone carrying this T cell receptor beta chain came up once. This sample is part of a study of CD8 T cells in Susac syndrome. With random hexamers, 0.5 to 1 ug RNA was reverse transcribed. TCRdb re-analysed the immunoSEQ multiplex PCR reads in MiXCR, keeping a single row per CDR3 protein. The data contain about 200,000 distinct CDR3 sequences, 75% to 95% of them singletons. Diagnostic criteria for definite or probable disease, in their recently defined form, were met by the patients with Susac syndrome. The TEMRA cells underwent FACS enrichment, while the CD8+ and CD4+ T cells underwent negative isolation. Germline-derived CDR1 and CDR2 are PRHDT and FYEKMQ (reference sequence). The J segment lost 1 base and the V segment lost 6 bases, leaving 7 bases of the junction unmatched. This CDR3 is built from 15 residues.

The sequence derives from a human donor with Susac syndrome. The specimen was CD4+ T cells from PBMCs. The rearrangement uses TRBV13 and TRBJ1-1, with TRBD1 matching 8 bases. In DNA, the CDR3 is TGTGCCAGCAGTTTTACAGGGGGGTGGAACACTGAAGCTTTCTTT. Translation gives CASSFTGGWNTEAFF.